Included here is one TCR beta chain sequence, with context. Its target is unknown. Next came a second PCR, run for about 6 to 12 cycles, which used a sample-barcoded 5' primer along with a J-beta primer mix. A single record per CDR3 protein comes from TCRdb applying MiXCR to the 5' RACE reads. This sample has hundreds of thousands of distinct CDR3 sequences, with roughly 25% found just once. This sample is part of a study of blood T cells in healthy people across ages. Whole-study results and caveats: Long-lived donors exceeded aged donors in naive CD4+ cells and diversity.

V shed 5 bases and J shed 3 bases, with 11 bases lying between them. The length of the CDR3 is 13 residues. The same specimen was also included in a second study, on T cells of mothers and their children.

Sequenced material: blood. The sequence was obtained from a boy younger than 18 in good health. J is TRBJ2-7 and V is TRBV12-3 or TRBV12-4; weak D call: TRBD1 (6 bases). Written as DNA, the CDR3 is TGTGCCAGCAGTCGGGACATCTTCTACGAGCAGTACTTC. Translation gives CASSRDIFYEQYF.